This TCR beta chain was captured by sequencing in a study of blood T cell repertoires in COVID-19. The CDR3 runs to 12 residues. From germline, CDR1 is GTSNPN and CDR2 SVGIG (reference sequence). Trimming left V 5 bases short and J 2 bases short, with 9 bases between. Per the study methods: Reference gene primer amplification yielded estimated nucleated cell counts. Measured with immunoSEQ multiplex PCR; TCRdb has only the in-frame clones, and not every one. The V and J calls and clone size are taken from that table; D and trimming were inferred from the DNA. The sample lists 150,000 to 200,000 clones; 84% were seen once.

Sequencing used peripheral blood. This chain joins TRBV30 and TRBJ2-5, with D possibly TRBD2 on 6 matching bases. This sequence originates from a woman aged 70 to 79 with COVID-19, enrolled during active disease. DNA for the CDR3: TGTGCCTGGGGGGAGGAACAAGAGACCCAGTACTTC. Its translation is CAWGEEQETQYF. Using reference TRBV30 and TRBJ2-5 for the parts outside the CDR3, the full variable domain is SQTIHQWPATLVQPVGSPLSLECTVEGTSNPNLYWYRQAAGRGLQLLFYSVGIGQISSEVPQNLSASRPQDRQFILSSKKLLLSDSGFYLCAWGEEQETQYFGPGTRLLVL.